This T cell receptor beta chain was recovered during a study of blood T cells in healthy people across ages. The overall study: Per two T cells, about one barcoded beta molecule was captured through template switching.

Trimming stripped 1 base from V and 0 bases from J, with 8 bases between. Germline V lookup: CDR1 SGHTA, CDR2 FQGNSA. This CDR3 is built from 15 residues. A remark on this clonotype: Its matching antigen is unknown.

Findings and caveats of the study: While age rose, TCR beta diversity per million T cells dropped in a roughly linear way.

Through a sample-barcoded 5' primer and a J-beta primer mix, a second PCR was run for roughly 6 to 11 cycles. TCRdb re-analysed the 5' RACE reads in MiXCR, keeping a single row per CDR3 protein. The data hold about 900,000 distinct CDR3 sequences, with about 44% observed a single time. Sequenced: blood. The sequence came from a man under 40 in good health. V and J are TRBV7-2 and TRBJ2-3; unclear D gene. CDR3 sequence: CASSLVSVSTDTQYF. The CDR3 DNA reads TGTGCCAGCAGCTTAGTAAGCGTCAGCACAGATACGCAGTATTTT. The full variable domain, in which reference TRBV7-2 and TRBJ2-3 provide the parts outside the CDR3, is GAGVSQSPSNKVTEKGKDVELRCDPISGHTALYWYRQSLGQGLEFLIYFQGNSAPDKSGLPSDRFSAERTGGSVSTLTIQRTQQEDSAVYLCASSLVSVSTDTQYFGPGTRLTVL.